The T cell receptor beta chain described here comes from a study of immunodeficiency (dated by TCRdb to between 2018 and 2021). About the full investigation: The repertoires were analyzed to search for VDJ recombination defects and oligoclonality.

The germline V gene (reference sequence) provides CDR1 GTSNPN and CDR2 SVGIG. V drops 3 bases and J drops 3 bases, leaving 15 bases in between. There are 14 amino acids in the CDR3, from cysteine to phenylalanine inclusive. Only CDR3 DNA is held: 42 bases, read in frame from base 1. Broader findings and caveats from the paper: Compared with control CD8+ T cells, patient CD8+ T cells had restricted TRB V-J pairing and reduced productive entropy. Based on top-100 and total clonotype frequencies, severe oligoclonality was found in patient CD8+ T cells but not in patient CD4+ T cells. In the entropy comparisons of patients against healthy controls, patients were shown as n=3 (open circles), and an effect of thymic development was suggested only as a possibility.

On this clone itself: Its antigen has not been determined. The record has no base qualities; no much larger clone is one base away.

Genomic DNA was isolated using the QIAamp DNA Blood Mini Kit and then sent out for immunoSEQ repertoire analysis. Multiplex PCR was used to amplify CDR3 regions from a standard amount of genomic DNA template. The PCR products underwent sequencing on an Illumina platform. Concerning the study's data processing: Alignment of sequences was done against a reference, and the V, D and J gene definitions came from IMGT. Closely related sequences were merged by a nearest-neighbor clustering algorithm so that PCR and sequencing errors were removed. V, D and J usage was examined in productive unique and total sequences using ImmunoSEQ Analyzer tools along with R version 3.6.1. As stored in TCRdb, this immuneACCESS dataset retains in-frame rearrangements with V and J assigned. A fraction of the clones does not appear; measured against another copy, unresolved V genes explain less than half of the discrepancy, and the remainder lacks a known reason. The D gene and trimming were derived from the DNA, and the V and J assignments and clone size from that table. A total of roughly 3,400 clones appear in this sample, about 89% of them only once. The ten largest clones capture around 12% of the sample.

CD3+CD8+ T cells were sorted from fresh PBMCs before TCR sequencing. The chain is assembled from TRBV30 and TRBJ2-7, with TRBD1 as a weak D call on 6 bases. The sequencing input was CD8+ T cells from blood. The clonotype was recovered from a human donor in good health. The CDR3 region has the sequence CAWRTPGQGYEQYF. The bases read TGTGCCTGGAGGACACCGGGACAAGGCTACGAGCAGTACTTC.